Each of the 28 T cell receptor beta chains below was sequenced from the same sample in a study of T cell repertoires in cytomegalovirus infection. A single record per CDR3 protein comes from TCRdb applying MiXCR to the reads. The table has some 440,000 distinct CDR3 sequences, under 40% seen once. The sequencing sample was made of PBMCs. The source of these receptors is a human donor in good health (CMV status not recorded). Some clones in this sample may be carry-over from other donors' samples.

The chain couples TRBV18 to TRBJ2-2; perhaps TRBD1 as D (5 bases). Trimming stripped 2 bases from V and 5 bases from J, with 9 bases between. From germline, CDR1 is KGHSH and CDR2 LQKENI. This CDR3 has 14 amino acids. The CDR3 DNA reads TGTGCCAGCTCACCAATACAGGCGACCGGGGAGCTGTTTTTT. Translating gives CASSPIQATGELFF.

This clonotype was seen repeatedly, ten times or more. V usage is TRBV19 and J usage is TRBJ2-3; TRBD1 is a possible D gene (6 bases). Deletions cut 0 bases from V and 6 bases from J, with 13 bases between. This CDR3 comprises 15 residues. Germline V gene data show CDR1 as LNHDA and CDR2 as SQIVND (reference sequence). CDR3 bases: TGTGCCAGTAGTATAGATCTCGGCAGGGGCGATACGCAGTATTTT. This codes for CASSIDLGRGDTQYF.

The V call is TRBV20-1, the J call TRBJ2-2; 9 bases map to TRBD2. Germline CDR1 is DFQATT and CDR2 is SNEGSKA (reference sequence). V was pared by 6 bases and J by 6 bases, with 14 bases of the junction left unmatched. CDR3 length: 16 residues. CDR3 sequence reads: CSAPAAGGPDAGELFF. In DNA, the CDR3 is TGCAGTGCCCCGGCGGCGGGGGGGCCAGATGCCGGGGAGCTGTTTTTT.

A remark on this clonotype: One end of the junction does not line up with germline, which may come from a read error. This rearrangement joins TRBV11-2 to TRBJ2-7, with D possibly being TRBD1 (5 bases). Per the germline V gene, CDR1 is SGHAT and CDR2 is FQNNGV. CDR3 length equals 15 residues. The CDR3 nucleotides read TGTGCCAGAAGCTCCCTCCGATCGGTTAAGGGGGAGCAGTACTTC. Protein product: CARSSLRSVKGEQYF.

In regard to this clonotype: Possible read error: a much larger clone is one base away. The chain links TRBV7-2 to TRBJ2-5; the match to TRBD2 covers 8 bases. Germline V gene lookup returns CDR1 SGHTA and CDR2 FQGNSA. This CDR3 contains 15 residues. The CDR3: CASSLLGGAGETQHF. In DNA, the CDR3 is TGTGCCAGCAGCTTACTCGGGGGGGCCGGGGAGACCCAGCACTTC.

The rearrangement links TRBV27 to TRBJ2-7; D is ambiguous. Trimming took 4 bases from V and 5 from J, leaving 18 bases between them. Germline-derived CDR1 and CDR2 are MNHEY and SMNVEV (reference sequence). The CDR3 covers 15 residues. The CDR3, as DNA: TGTGCCAGCAGTTACTCTTTAGTTGCCACCCACGAGCAGTACTTC. Translating it yields CASSYSLVATHEQYF.

The V and J genes are TRBV12-3 or TRBV12-4 and TRBJ2-1; D gene unclear. The CDR3 is made up of 11 amino acids. Trimming shortened V by 7 bases and J by 6 bases, and 7 bases separated the two germline ends. CDR3 sequence reads: CASKFSNEQFF. Written as DNA, the CDR3 is TGTGCCAGCAAGTTTAGCAATGAGCAGTTCTTC.

This clonotype was observed at least ten times. V and J are TRBV28 and TRBJ2-3; D unresolved. The length of the CDR3 is 15 residues. CDR1 and CDR2 (germline): MDHEN, SYDVKM. Trimming left V 0 bases short and J 3 bases short, with 10 bases between. The CDR3 sequence: CASSLWVPRTDTQYF. CDR3 nucleotide sequence: TGTGCCAGCAGTTTATGGGTGCCCCGAACAGATACGCAGTATTTT. Full variable domain (remainder filled in from reference TRBV28 and TRBJ2-3): DVKVTQSSRYLVKRTGEKVFLECVQDMDHENMFWYRQDPGLGLRLIYFSYDVKMKEKGDIPEGYSVSREKKERFSLILESASTNQTSMYLCASSLWVPRTDTQYFGPGTRLTVL.

The J gene is TRBJ1-5, the V gene TRBV4-1, with a possible D match to TRBD1 (5 bases). Trimming stripped 0 bases from V and 6 bases from J, with 9 bases between. CDR1 is MGHRA, CDR2 YSYEKL, per germline. The CDR3 loop spans 14 amino acids. The CDR3 sequence is CASSQEGVLQPQHF. In DNA form, the CDR3 reads TGCGCCAGCAGCCAAGAAGGGGTTCTTCAGCCCCAGCATTTT.

The chain is built from TRBV20-1 and TRBJ2-7; 7 positions agree with TRBD2. Germline loops: CDR1 DFQATT, CDR2 SNEGSKA (reference sequence). The CDR3 runs to 14 residues. Trimming at V came to 3 bases and at J to 3 bases, leaving 8 bases not matched to a gene. CDR3 amino acids: CSASQGGPFYEQYF. The CDR3, as DNA: TGCAGTGCTAGTCAGGGAGGGCCCTTCTACGAGCAGTACTTC.

The chain uses TRBV15 and TRBJ1-5; TRBD1 is a possible D gene (5 bases). Looked up from germline, CDR1 is LNHNV and CDR2 is YYDKDF (reference sequence). With 0 bases removed from V and 0 bases from J, the gap between germline ends came to 9 bases. This CDR3 spans 16 amino acids. As DNA, the CDR3 is TGTGCCACCAGCAGAGATTGGGGCTCTAGCAATCAGCCCCAGCATTTT. Its protein is CATSRDWGSSNQPQHF. Using reference TRBV15 and TRBJ1-5 for the parts outside the CDR3, the full variable domain is DAMVIQNPRYQVTQFGKPVTLSCSQTLNHNVMYWYQQKSSQAPKLLFHYYDKDFNNEADTPDNFQSRRPNTSFCFLDIRSPGLGDTAMYLCATSRDWGSSNQPQHFGDGTRLSIL.

The genes are TRBV7-3 and TRBJ2-3; tentatively, D is TRBD1 or TRBD2 (5 bases each). Germline V gene lookup returns CDR1 SGHTA and CDR2 FQGTGA. Deletions cut 5 bases from V and 0 bases from J, with 12 bases between. CDR3 size: 15 residues. CDR3 coding DNA: TGTGCCAGCAGCCTGACGGGGCCTAGCACAGATACGCAGTATTTT. Residues: CASSLTGPSTDTQYF.

The chain joins TRBV9 to TRBJ2-7; no firm D call. This CDR3 is built from 14 residues. V was trimmed by 0 bases and J by 0 bases, leaving 7 bases between them. CDR1 is SGDLS, CDR2 YYNGEE, per germline. The DNA of the CDR3 is TGTGCCAGCAGCGTAGCTGACGGCTCCTACGAGCAGTACTTC. Amino acids: CASSVADGSYEQYF.

This clonotype showed up many times. The chain is built from TRBV11-2 and TRBJ2-5; the match to TRBD2 covers 13 bases. Looked up from germline, CDR1 is SGHAT and CDR2 is FQNNGV. The CDR3 is made up of 19 amino acids. The trim removed 4 bases at V and 5 bases at J, leaving 16 bases unmatched. The CDR3 region has the DNA TGTGCCAGCAGCTACCGCCCCCCGACTAGCGGGGGGCCCGGGGAGACCCAGTACTTC. As protein: CASSYRPPTSGGPGETQYF.

In this sample, this clonotype turned up many times. V gene TRBV4-2 combines with J gene TRBJ1-1; the D is unclear. Germline V gene sequence: CDR1 LGHNA, CDR2 YNFKEQ. The V gene lost 8 bases and the J gene lost 2 bases, with 9 bases spanning the gap. CDR3 length: 12 amino acids. The CDR3 protein is CASLGDNTEAFF. CDR3 coding DNA: TGTGCCAGCTTGGGCGATAACACTGAAGCTTTCTTT.

This clonotype has only a few counts. The V gene is TRBV28, the J gene TRBJ2-7; 7 nucleotides line up with TRBD2. Unmatched junction bases numbered 13, after V lost 2 bases and J lost 6 bases. Germline V gene sequence: CDR1 MDHEN, CDR2 SYDVKM. The CDR3 has 16 amino acids. The CDR3 nucleotides read TGTGCCAGCAGTTTACCGGCGAGGGGTGGGAGGGGCGAGCAGTACTTC. Residues: CASSLPARGGRGEQYF.

This rearrangement joins TRBV4-1 to TRBJ1-2, with TRBD1 matching over 9 bases. The germline V gene encodes CDR1 MGHRA and CDR2 YSYEKL. The ends lost 2 bases at V and 6 bases at J; junction bases unmatched: 13. The CDR3 totals 17 residues. CDR3 nucleotide sequence: TGCGCCAGCAGCCAATACGCCCTCCTGACAGGGGGGAATGGCTACACCTTC. This gives the protein CASSQYALLTGGNGYTF.

The chain carries TRBV2 and TRBJ1-5; unclear D gene. CDR3 length equals 15 residues. Germline V gene data show CDR1 as SNHLY and CDR2 as FYNNEI. Trimming stripped 6 bases from V and 6 bases from J, with 18 bases between. CDR3 sequence: CASSLFGVGGQPQHF. CDR3 DNA sequence: TGTGCCAGCAGCCTCTTCGGGGTAGGAGGTCAGCCCCAGCATTTT.

There are a few counts of this clonotype. The genes are TRBV20-1 and TRBJ2-1; no firm D call. This CDR3 has 13 amino acids. From germline, CDR1 is DFQATT and CDR2 SNEGSKA (reference sequence). V gave up 1 base and J gave up 3 bases, with 7 bases separating them. The CDR3 here is CSARGAVYNEQFF. The CDR3, as DNA: TGCAGTGCTAGAGGGGCGGTCTACAATGAGCAGTTCTTC.

This clonotype was seen a few times. This chain uses TRBV7-6 with TRBJ2-3, with 10 bases lining up with TRBD1. Germline values: CDR1 SGHVS, CDR2 FNYEAQ. The CDR3 length is 14 residues. CDR3: CHRTWDRGIDTQYF. The CDR3 DNA follows: TGTCACCGTACCTGGGACAGGGGTATAGATACGCAGTATTTT.

The chain uses TRBV6-2 or TRBV6-3 and TRBJ2-7; 8 bases match TRBD1. Losses at the gene ends were 2 bases for V and 5 bases for J; bases not matched to a gene: 11. CDR1 is MNHEY and CDR2 is SVGEGT in the germline V gene. The CDR3 consists of 16 residues. The CDR3 DNA reads TGTGCCAGCAGTTACCCCTCGGACAGGGTCGGAGACGAGCAGTACTTC. Translation gives CASSYPSDRVGDEQYF.

With respect to this clonotype: Its ends do not fully match the called genes, so a read error is possible. This chain uses TRBV7-3 with TRBJ1-6, with D possibly matching TRBD1 (6 bases). The CDR3 extends over 13 amino acids. Germline CDR1 is SGHTA and CDR2 is FQGTGA. The CDR3 DNA reads as TGTGCCAGCAGCTTAACAGGGGGAGACAGCCTCTACTTT. Translated: CASSLTGGDSLYF.

The V and J genes are TRBV29-1 and TRBJ1-1; 7 bases fit TRBD1. Germline V CDR1 and CDR2: SQVTM, ANQGSEA. The CDR3 is made up of 13 amino acids. The V and J ends lost 1 base and 12 bases, in that order; junction bases with no gene match: 11. For the CDR3, the DNA is TGCAGCGTTGAAGGTCCAGGGGGGACGATGACTTTCTTT. Protein sequence: CSVEGPGGTMTFF.

The genes are TRBV24-1 and TRBJ1-6; no clear D gene. Germline CDR1 reads KGHDR; CDR2 reads SFDVKD. V was trimmed by 5 bases and J by 6 bases, leaving 10 bases between them. This CDR3 is built from 14 residues. The CDR3 DNA sequence: TGTGCCACCAGTGTCGGCAGAACTAATTCACCCCTCCACTTT. Translating it yields CATSVGRTNSPLHF.

This chain links TRBV7-9 with TRBJ1-2, with D possibly matching TRBD1 (6 bases). Germline lookup yields CDR1 SEHNR and CDR2 FQNEAQ (reference sequence). The CDR3 sequence is 15 residues long. V was cut by 0 bases and J by 2 bases, with 10 bases left in between. The CDR3 DNA follows: TGTGCCAGCAGCTTAGCGGCGGGACAAAACTATGGCTACACCTTC. As protein: CASSLAAGQNYGYTF.

The chain employs TRBV12-3 or TRBV12-4 and TRBJ1-1; 8 bases agree with TRBD1. CDR3 length: 13 residues. V was pared by 9 bases and J by 13 bases, with 16 bases of the junction left unmatched. The CDR3 sequence is CARSRDRYTECFF. The CDR3 DNA is TGTGCCAGAAGCCGGGACAGGTATACTGAATGTTTCTTT.

DNA of the CDR3: TGTGCCAGCAGCCAAAACCTAGCGGGGGAGCTAGGGGACACCGGGGAGCTGTTTTTT. It is translated as CASSQNLAGELGDTGELFF. The chain couples TRBV14 to TRBJ2-2; 10 bases are shared with TRBD2. Trimming took 2 bases from V and 3 from J; bases not matched to a gene: 12. This CDR3 has 19 residues. Germline V gives CDR1 SGHDN, CDR2 FVKESK.

Ten or more counts support this clonotype. The rearrangement links TRBV7-2 to TRBJ1-6; D possibly corresponds to TRBD1 (5 bases). There are 15 residues in the CDR3. Germline CDR1 reads SGHTA; CDR2 reads FQGNSA. V lost 1 base, J lost 7 bases, and 11 bases lay in between. The CDR3 DNA sequence: TGTGCCAGCAGCTTAGGGGACGGATGGAATTCACCCCTCCACTTT. Translated, it gives CASSLGDGWNSPLHF.